This T cell receptor beta chain was documented in a study of blood T cell repertoires in COVID-19. Study details: The analysed material was cDNA or gDNA that came from T cells, B-cell-depleted T cells, or PBMCs.

This CDR3 comprises 12 residues. Deletions cut 4 bases from V and 7 bases from J, with 10 bases between. Germline assignment: CDR1 LGHDT and CDR2 YNNKEL (reference sequence). Sequencing used immunoSEQ multiplex PCR; TCRdb keeps in-frame clones, though not all of them. The sample has 55,000 to 80,000 clones, approximately 78% seen once; the top ten hold approximately 14%. The sample consisted of peripheral blood. This chain connects TRBV3-1 (or the pseudogene TRBV3-2) to TRBJ2-5; TRBD1 might be the D (5 bases). The clonotype was recovered from a man aged 60-69 years with COVID-19, enrolled during active disease. CDR3 sequence: CASSLPQGTQYF. The CDR3 DNA is TGTGCCAGCAGCCTCCCCCAGGGGACCCAGTACTTC.